This paragraph covers one TCR beta chain sequence. Its antigen remains undetermined. Germline and junction disagree at one end, which may indicate a read error. In the prospective study, participants were roughly 18 to 95 years old, resided in about two dozen geographic areas of the United States, and were enrolled through a virtual design. Cohort assignment in the prospective study relied on participant-reported clinical history from a screening survey and a study questionnaire. In the prospective study, whole blood, serum and a nasopharyngeal or oropharyngeal swab were collected from each participant by mobile phlebotomists. Prospective study participants could optionally give additional blood draws and questionnaires over an approximately 2-month period. Before DNA extraction, prospective study blood samples were shipped either frozen or at room temperature. The immunoSEQ Assay, a bias-controlled multiplex PCR, was used to amplify TCRbeta CDR3 regions from genomic DNA. Regarding the original processing steps: Within the assay, amplification of reference gene primers was used to estimate how many nucleated cells each sample contained. To quantify the absolute abundance of each unique TCRbeta CDR3 rearrangement, sequence reads were collapsed and filtered. For each sample, productive Simpson clonality was calculated as the square root of Simpson's diversity index across productive rearrangements. TCRdb re-hosts the immuneACCESS table, in-frame sequences only. Its copies lack some clones; in the studies checked, an unresolved V gene accounts for under half of them, and the cause for the rest is not known. V and J calls and clone size are copied from that table; D and trimming were computed from the DNA. In all, the sample holds about 140,000 clones, and around four fifths of those were seen once. The ten top clones hold roughly 3.5% of the sample.

The record originates from a study of blood T cell repertoires in COVID-19 (dated by TCRdb to 2020 to 2022). Regarding the complete study: The collaborator samples originated in the United States, Italy and Spain and spanned the acute and convalescent phases of COVID-19. The prospective study material was composed of cDNA or gDNA derived from T cells, B-cell-depleted T cells, or PBMCs. The samples were drawn from two sources: the first 160 participants of the ongoing ImmuneRACE study, and 950 to 1,500 subjects contributed by 6 global collaborators. Where HLA class I and class II types were available, the types were taken from metadata supplied by the sample provider, not from assay-based typing. Subjects who had been exposed to COVID-19, were actively infected with it, or had recovered from it provided the deeply sampled blood TCRbeta repertoires that made up the dataset. Sample metadata almost always included a de-identified subject ID, COVID-19 status, age in years and sex. A freely available public database, intended as a resource for researchers studying the immune response to SARS-CoV-2, is where the repertoires were released. Broad study findings and their caveats: Clinical and demographic metadata were provided uncurated, with the amount varying by source and participant.

There are 11 amino acids in the CDR3, from cysteine to phenylalanine inclusive. Of all the DNA, just the CDR3 is kept, 33 bases in frame from base 1. In the germline V gene, CDR1 corresponds to MDHEN and CDR2 to SYDVKM. Sequencing was carried out using PBMCs or T cells enriched from blood (not recorded which). This TCR derives from a woman aged 45-65 years with acute COVID-19. The rearrangement joined TRBV28 to TRBJ2-1, with 7 central nucleotides matching TRBD2. The CDR3 sequence is CASSLSRERFF. The base sequence is TGTGCCAGCAGTTTATCGCGGGAGCGGTTCTTC.